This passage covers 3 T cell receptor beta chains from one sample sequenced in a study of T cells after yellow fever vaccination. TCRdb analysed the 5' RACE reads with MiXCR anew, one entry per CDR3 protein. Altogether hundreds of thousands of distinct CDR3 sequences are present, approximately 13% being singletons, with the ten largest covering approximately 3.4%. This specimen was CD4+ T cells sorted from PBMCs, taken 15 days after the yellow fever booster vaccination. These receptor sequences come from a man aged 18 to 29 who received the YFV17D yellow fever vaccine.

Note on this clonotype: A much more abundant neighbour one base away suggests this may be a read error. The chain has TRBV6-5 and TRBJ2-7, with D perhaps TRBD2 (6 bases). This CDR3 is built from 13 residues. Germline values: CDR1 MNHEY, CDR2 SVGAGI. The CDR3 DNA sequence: TGTGCCTGCAGCCCCACTAGGGCGGGGGAGCAGTACGTC. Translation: CACSPTRAGEQYV.

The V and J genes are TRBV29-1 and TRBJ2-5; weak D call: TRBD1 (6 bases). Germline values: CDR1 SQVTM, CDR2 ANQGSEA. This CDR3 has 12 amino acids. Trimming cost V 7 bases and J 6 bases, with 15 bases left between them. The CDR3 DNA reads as TGCAGCGGAGGGGGAACAGGTCAGACCCAGTACTTC. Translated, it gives CSGGGTGQTQYF.

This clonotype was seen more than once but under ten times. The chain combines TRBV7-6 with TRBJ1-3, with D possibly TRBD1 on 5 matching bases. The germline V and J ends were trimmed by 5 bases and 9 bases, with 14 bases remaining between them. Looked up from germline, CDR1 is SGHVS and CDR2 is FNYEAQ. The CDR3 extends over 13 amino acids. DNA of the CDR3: TGTGCCAGCAGCGCCCGGGACGGCGGCACCATATATTTT. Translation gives CASSARDGGTIYF.